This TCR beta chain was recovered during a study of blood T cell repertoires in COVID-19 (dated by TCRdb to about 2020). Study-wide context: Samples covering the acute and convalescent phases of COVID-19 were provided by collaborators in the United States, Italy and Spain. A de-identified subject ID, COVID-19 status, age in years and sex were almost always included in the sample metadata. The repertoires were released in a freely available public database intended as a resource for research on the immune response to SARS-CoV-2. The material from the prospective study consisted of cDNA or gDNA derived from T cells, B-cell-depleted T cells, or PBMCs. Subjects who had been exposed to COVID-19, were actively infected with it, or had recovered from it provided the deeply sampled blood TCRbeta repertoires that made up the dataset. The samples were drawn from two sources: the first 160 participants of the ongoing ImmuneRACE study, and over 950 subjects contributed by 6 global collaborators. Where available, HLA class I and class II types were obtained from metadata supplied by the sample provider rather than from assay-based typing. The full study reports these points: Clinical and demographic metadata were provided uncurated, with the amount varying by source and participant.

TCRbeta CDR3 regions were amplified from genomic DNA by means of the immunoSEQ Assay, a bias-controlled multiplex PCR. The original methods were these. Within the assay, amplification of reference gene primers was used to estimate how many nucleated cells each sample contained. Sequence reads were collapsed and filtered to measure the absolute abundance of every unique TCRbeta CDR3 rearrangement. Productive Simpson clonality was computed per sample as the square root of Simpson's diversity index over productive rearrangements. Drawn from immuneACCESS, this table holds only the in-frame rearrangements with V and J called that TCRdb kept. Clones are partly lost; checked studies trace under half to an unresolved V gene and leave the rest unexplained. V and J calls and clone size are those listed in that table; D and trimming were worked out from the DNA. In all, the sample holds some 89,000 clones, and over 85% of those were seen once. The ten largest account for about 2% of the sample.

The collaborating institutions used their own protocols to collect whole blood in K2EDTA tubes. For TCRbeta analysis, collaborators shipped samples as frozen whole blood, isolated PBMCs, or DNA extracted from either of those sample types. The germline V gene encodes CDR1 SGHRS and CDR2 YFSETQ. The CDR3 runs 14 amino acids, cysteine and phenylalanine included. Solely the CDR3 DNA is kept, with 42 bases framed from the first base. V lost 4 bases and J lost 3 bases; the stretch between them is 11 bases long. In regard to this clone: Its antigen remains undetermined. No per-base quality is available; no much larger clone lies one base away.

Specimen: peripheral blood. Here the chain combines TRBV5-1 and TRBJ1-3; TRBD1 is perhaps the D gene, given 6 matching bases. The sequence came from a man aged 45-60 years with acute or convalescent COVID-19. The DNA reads TGCGCCAGCAGCCCGAGGACAGATGGAAACACCATATATTTT. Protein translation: CASSPRTDGNTIYF.